The present entry profiles one TCR beta chain with its context. The antigen is not known. The data are from a study of human versus mouse CDR3 diversity and MHC coevolution. Whole-study findings and limits: Human T cells underwent selection on about six different MHC II alleles. Compared with mice, human CDR3s carried more deletions and insertions on average.

Germline V gene lookup returns CDR1 MNHEY and CDR2 SMNVEV (reference sequence). Deletions cut 3 bases from V and 13 bases from J, with 12 bases between. This CDR3 region has 11 residues. Sequencing used immunoSEQ multiplex PCR; TCRdb keeps in-frame clones, though not all of them. The data show about 73,000 clones, 85% to 95% seen once. The sample taken for sequencing was naive CD4+ T cells from blood. The subset was: CD45RO-negative CD62L-positive naive CD4 T cells. The TCR sequence derives from a person aged 25 to 69 in good health. The chain couples TRBV27 to TRBJ2-5; D is undetermined. The CDR3 sequence is CASSFPFGSYF. The CDR3 bases are TGTGCCAGCAGTTTCCCCTTCGGGTCGTACTTC.